In its sample, the clone carrying this T cell receptor beta chain was seen once. Antigen: not known. Each sample came from a Caucasian adult donor living in Nashville, Tennessee. This record comes from a study of shared clonotypes between healthy human individuals. Study-level results: A limitation of the genetic and exposure-history diversity represented arose from few donors.

Execution of the assay was at deep level. Assay: immunoSEQ multiplex PCR; the TCRdb copy retains only in-frame clones and omits some. Counted here are fewer than 2.5 million clones, over 85% occurring once; the ten biggest clones make up about 0.34%. The CDR3 length is 18 residues. The J segment lost 2 bases and the V segment lost 4 bases, leaving 15 bases of the junction unmatched. CDR1 is MDHEN and CDR2 is SYDVKM in the germline V gene. Material for sequencing was naive CD4+ T cells from PBMCs. As for subset: CD45RA+ positively selected. The rearrangement uses TRBV28 and TRBJ2-3; TRBD2 aligns across 7 bases. This clonotype was sampled from a man between 18 and 29 years old in good health. Some clones in this sample may be carry-over from other donors' samples. CDR3 in DNA: TGTGCCAGCAGTTCAATGACCGGGACGGGAGGCATCACAGATACGCAGTATTTT. Its protein is CASSSMTGTGGITDTQYF.